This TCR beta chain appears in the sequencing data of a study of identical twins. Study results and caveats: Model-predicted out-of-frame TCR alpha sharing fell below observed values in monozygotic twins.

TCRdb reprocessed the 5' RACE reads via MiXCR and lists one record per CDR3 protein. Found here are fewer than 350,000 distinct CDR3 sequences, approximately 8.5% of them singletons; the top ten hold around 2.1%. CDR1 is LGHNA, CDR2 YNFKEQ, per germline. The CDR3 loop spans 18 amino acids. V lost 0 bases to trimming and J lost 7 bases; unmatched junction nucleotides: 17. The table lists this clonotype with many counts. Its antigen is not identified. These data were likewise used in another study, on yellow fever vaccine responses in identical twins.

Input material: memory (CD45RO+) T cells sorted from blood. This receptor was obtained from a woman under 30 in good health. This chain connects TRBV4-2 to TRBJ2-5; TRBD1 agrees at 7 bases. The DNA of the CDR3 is TGTGCCAGCAGCCAAGATGCTCTATCACGTAATGCAGGGGGGACCCAGTACTTC. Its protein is CASSQDALSRNAGGTQYF.